Presented here are 21 T cell receptor beta chains from one specimen sequenced in a study of radiotherapy plus CTLA-4 blockade in lung cancer. Repertoires were generated with immunoSEQ multiplex PCR, while TCRdb's copy carries only in-frame clones and drops some. The table has 34,000 or so clones, roughly three quarters seen once. Sequencing used peripheral blood, obtained from a patient treated with radiotherapy plus ipilimumab. Source of these receptors: a human donor with non-small cell lung cancer that progressed on radiotherapy plus ipilimumab.

The CDR3 loop is CASGLVGQGDYNEQFF. DNA of the CDR3: TGTGCTAGTGGTTTGGTCGGGCAGGGAGACTACAATGAGCAGTTCTTC. V is TRBV12-5 and J is TRBJ2-1; D assignment may be TRBD1 or TRBD2 (5 bases each). The CDR3 runs 16 residues. Trimming stripped 0 bases from V and 3 bases from J, with 12 bases between. Germline V gene lookup returns CDR1 LGHNT and CDR2 FRNRAP.

This chain links TRBV6-6 with TRBJ1-2; D is unresolved. Trimming pared 10 bases from V and 8 bases from J, leaving 14 bases between. The CDR3 has 11 residues. Per germline, CDR1 MNHNY and CDR2 SVGAGI (reference sequence). The CDR3 reads CATRLDGGYTF. The CDR3 nucleotides read TGTGCCACCCGGCTCGATGGGGGCTACACCTTC.

This clone came up a few times. The chain has TRBV4-3 and TRBJ1-4, with 8 nucleotides matching TRBD1. This CDR3 is built from 12 residues. Germline CDR1 is LGHNA and CDR2 is YSLEER. Losses at the gene ends were 4 bases for V and 10 bases for J; bases not matched to a gene: 2. CDR3 region: CASSPQGGKLFF. The CDR3 nucleotides read TGCGCCAGCAGCCCACAGGGGGGAAAACTGTTTTTT.

This sequence joins TRBV10-3 and TRBJ1-2; 8 positions agree with TRBD1. V lost 11 bases and J lost 7; bases outside the gene matches: 12. CDR3 length: 13 amino acids. CDR1 ENHRY and CDR2 SYGVKD come from the germline V gene. This CDR3 reads CALGAGGEGGYTF. The CDR3 DNA sequence: TGTGCCCTGGGGGCAGGGGGCGAAGGTGGCTACACCTTC.

The gene calls are TRBV18 and TRBJ2-4; D unresolved. The CDR3 consists of 13 residues. Germline values: CDR1 KGHSH, CDR2 LQKENI. Trimming shortened V by 1 base and J by 8 bases, and 9 bases separated the two germline ends. The CDR3 nucleotides are TGTGCCAGCTCACCACACAGTGAGGACATTCAGTACTTC. Translated: CASSPHSEDIQYF. Variable domain in full (rest from reference TRBV18 and TRBJ2-4): NAGVMQNPRHLVRRRGQEARLRCSPMKGHSHVYWYRQLPEEGLKFMVYLQKENIIDESGMPKERFSAEFPKEGPSILRIQQVVRGDSAAYFCASSPHSEDIQYFGAGTRLSVL.

CDR3 DNA sequence: TGTGCCAGCAGTCGCGGGACACCCGAGCAGTACTTC. Translation gives CASSRGTPEQYF. V usage is TRBV6-5 and J usage is TRBJ2-7; the D call may be TRBD1 or TRBD2 (6 bases each). Germline lookup yields CDR1 MNHEY and CDR2 SVGAGI. V lost 5 bases and J lost 6, with 11 bases in between. The CDR3 totals 12 residues.

This chain uses TRBV27 with TRBJ1-2; 7 nucleotides line up with TRBD1. With V trimmed by 8 bases and J by 6 bases, 9 bases remained unmatched. The length of the CDR3 is 13 residues. Per germline, CDR1 MNHEY and CDR2 SMNVEV (reference sequence). CDR3 sequence (DNA): TGTGCCAGCTACGACAGGGTGCGGGATGGCTACACCTTC. This codes for CASYDRVRDGYTF.

V and J are TRBV30 and TRBJ2-7; D is perhaps TRBD1 (5 bases). Germline-derived CDR1 and CDR2 are GTSNPN and SVGIG (reference sequence). This CDR3 has 11 residues. V was trimmed by 5 bases and J by 3 bases, leaving 8 bases between them. The CDR3 here is CAWRQLYEQYF. As DNA, the CDR3 is TGTGCCTGGCGACAGCTCTACGAGCAGTACTTC.

The sample holds one count of this clone. The rearrangement uses TRBV2 and TRBJ1-3; 9 nucleotides line up with TRBD1. J was trimmed by 1 base and V by 4 bases; bases with no gene match: 23. Per germline, CDR1 SNHLY and CDR2 FYNNEI. The CDR3 is 22 residues long. For the CDR3, the DNA is TGTGCCAGCAGTGTACGTGTCTGGGGGGTCCTGGGACAGGGACCGTCTGGAAACACCATATATTTT. It translates to CASSVRVWGVLGQGPSGNTIYF. The full variable domain, in which reference TRBV2 and TRBJ1-3 provide the parts outside the CDR3, is EPEVTQTPSHQVTQMGQEVILRCVPISNHLYFYWYRQILGQKVEFLVSFYNNEISEKSEIFDDQFSVERPDGSNFTLKIRSTKLEDSAMYFCASSVRVWGVLGQGPSGNTIYFGEGSWLTVV.

This chain joins TRBV4-3 and TRBJ2-7; D unclear. The CDR3 runs to 16 residues. Per the germline V gene, CDR1 is LGHNA and CDR2 is YSLEER. V lost 0 bases and J 0 bases, leaving 12 bases between the germline ends. Here the CDR3 reads CASSQEWQSTSYEQYF. Written as DNA, the CDR3 is TGCGCCAGCAGCCAAGAATGGCAGTCGACCTCCTACGAGCAGTACTTC.

As to this clone: Other DNA sequences within the sample encode an identical CDR3. The chain uses TRBV9 and TRBJ1-2, with a tentative D call TRBD1 (6 bases). The germline V gene encodes CDR1 SGDLS and CDR2 YYNGEE. The length of the CDR3 is 15 residues. V was trimmed by 4 bases and J by 5 bases, leaving 18 bases between them. The CDR3: CASSPQDRSAYGYTF. The CDR3 region has the DNA TGTGCCAGCAGCCCTCAAGACAGGTCAGCTTATGGCTACACCTTC.

This clone was seen a handful of times. The J gene is TRBJ2-7, the V gene TRBV19, with D possibly matching TRBD1 (6 bases). V gave up 3 bases and J gave up 3 bases, with 12 bases separating them. CDR1 LNHDA and CDR2 SQIVND come from the germline V gene (reference sequence). The CDR3 loop spans 14 amino acids. Here the CDR3 reads CASSMGAGDYEQYF. As DNA, the CDR3 is TGTGCCAGTAGTATGGGCGCAGGGGACTACGAGCAGTACTTC.

The chain has TRBV14 and TRBJ1-4; D may be TRBD1 (5 bases). V dropped 6 bases and J dropped 3 bases, with 5 bases sitting between them. CDR3 length: 12 residues. The germline V gene has CDR1 SGHDN and CDR2 FVKESK. The CDR3 DNA follows: TGTGCCAGCAGAGGGGCTAATGAAAAACTGTTTTTT. The encoded protein is CASRGANEKLFF.

In nucleotides, the CDR3 is TGTGCCAGTAGTAAGCCGGATGAAAAACTGTTTTTT. It encodes CASSKPDEKLFF. The chain recombines TRBV19 with TRBJ1-4; D call uncertain. Germline lookup yields CDR1 LNHDA and CDR2 SQIVND (reference sequence). V was pared by 4 bases and J by 6 bases, with 6 bases between. The CDR3 spans 12 residues.

The chain combines TRBV21-1 with TRBJ2-7; TRBD2, the table's D call, was not compared with the DNA. TRBV21-1 corresponds to a pseudogene. There are 10 residues in the CDR3. CDR3 nucleotide sequence: TGTGCCAGCATCGGAGACGAGCAGTACTTC. Amino acids: CASIGDEQYF.

The gene calls are TRBV9 and TRBJ1-4; TRBD1 aligns across 10 bases. This CDR3 is 18 amino acids long. Trimming took 2 bases from V and 6 from J; bases not matched to a gene: 13. CDR1 and CDR2 from the germline V gene are SGDLS and YYNGEE. DNA for the CDR3: TGTGCCAGCAGCGTCAGTCCCGGGACAGGGGATAGGGATGAAAAACTGTTTTTT. Translating gives CASSVSPGTGDRDEKLFF.

V usage is TRBV7-6 and J usage is TRBJ2-7, with 8 positions matching TRBD2. V gave up 3 bases and J gave up 1 base; unmatched junction bases: 5. In germline, CDR1 is SGHVS, CDR2 FNYEAQ. This CDR3 has 15 amino acids. In nucleotides, the CDR3 is TGTGCCAGCAGCTTGAGTACTAGCGGTTCCTACGAGCAGTACTTC. Encoded protein: CASSLSTSGSYEQYF.

J is TRBJ2-3 and V is TRBV5-1; TRBD1 agrees at 12 bases. The germline V gene encodes CDR1 SGHRS and CDR2 YFSETQ. The CDR3 contains 18 residues. Unmatched junction bases numbered 13, after V lost 3 bases and J lost 5 bases. In nucleotides, the CDR3 is TGCGCCAGCAGCTACTTCTTGGAGGGACAGGGGGCTAAAGATACGCAGTATTTT. As protein: CASSYFLEGQGAKDTQYF.

The V gene is TRBV11-1, the J gene TRBJ1-1; 11 nucleotides align to TRBD1. The CDR3 contains 16 residues. Germline V gene data show CDR1 as SGHAT and CDR2 as FQDESV (reference sequence). Germline trimming cut 0 bases from V and 5 bases from J; bases unmatched to any gene: 5. CDR3 in amino acids: CASSLAGTGGRTEAFF. CDR3 sequence (DNA): TGTGCCAGCAGCTTAGCTGGGACAGGGGGGAGAACTGAAGCTTTCTTT.

V is TRBV30 and J is TRBJ1-3; D is undetermined. Germline V lookup: CDR1 GTSNPN, CDR2 SVGIG (reference sequence). The V end lost 3 bases, the J end lost 0 bases, and 9 bases lay between the germline ends. This CDR3 has 14 residues. The CDR3 nucleotides are TGTGCCTGGAGCCCGACCTACTCTGGAAACACCATATATTTT. Its protein is CAWSPTYSGNTIYF.

The gene calls are TRBV4-2 and TRBJ1-1, with 9 bases identical to TRBD1. The CDR3 sequence is 18 residues long. Germline V CDR1 and CDR2: LGHNA, YNFKEQ. V gave up 5 bases and J gave up 6 bases; unmatched junction bases: 19. DNA for the CDR3: TGTGCCAGCAGCGGGGGGGGCGGGACAGGGAGGCAAATTCCTGAAGCTTTCTTT. Translating gives CASSGGGGTGRQIPEAFF.